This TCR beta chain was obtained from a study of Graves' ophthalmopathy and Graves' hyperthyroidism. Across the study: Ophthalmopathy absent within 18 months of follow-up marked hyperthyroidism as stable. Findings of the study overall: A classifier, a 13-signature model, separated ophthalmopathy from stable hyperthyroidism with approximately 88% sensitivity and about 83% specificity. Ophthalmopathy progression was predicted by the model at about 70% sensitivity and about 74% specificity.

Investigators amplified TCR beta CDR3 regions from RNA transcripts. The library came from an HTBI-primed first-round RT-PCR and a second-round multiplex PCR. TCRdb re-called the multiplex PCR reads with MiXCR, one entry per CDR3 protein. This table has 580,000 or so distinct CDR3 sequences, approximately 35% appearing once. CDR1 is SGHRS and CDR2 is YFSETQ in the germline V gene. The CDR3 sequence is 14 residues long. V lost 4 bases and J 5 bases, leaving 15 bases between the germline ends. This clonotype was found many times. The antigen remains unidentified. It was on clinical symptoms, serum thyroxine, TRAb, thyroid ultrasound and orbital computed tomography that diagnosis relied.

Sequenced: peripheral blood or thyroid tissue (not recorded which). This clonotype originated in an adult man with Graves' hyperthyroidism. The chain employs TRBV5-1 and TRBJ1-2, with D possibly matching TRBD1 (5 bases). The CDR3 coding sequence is TGCGCCAGCAGCATGCGCGGGACGGAGTATGGCTACACCTTC. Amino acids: CASSMRGTEYGYTF.